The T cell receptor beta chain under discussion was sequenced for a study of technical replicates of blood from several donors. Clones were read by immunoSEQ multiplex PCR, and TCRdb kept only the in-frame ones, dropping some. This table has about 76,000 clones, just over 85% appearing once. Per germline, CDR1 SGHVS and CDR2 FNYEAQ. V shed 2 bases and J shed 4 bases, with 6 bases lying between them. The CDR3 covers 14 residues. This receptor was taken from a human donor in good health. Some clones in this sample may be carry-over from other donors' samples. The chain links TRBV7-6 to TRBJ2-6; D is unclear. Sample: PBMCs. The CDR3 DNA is TGTGCCAGCAGCTTACAATTGGGGGCCAACGTCCTGACTTTC. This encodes CASSLQLGANVLTF.